The clone carrying this T cell receptor beta chain was picked up many times. Germline V CDR1 and CDR2: DFQATT, SNEGSKA (reference sequence). CDR3 size: 11 residues. V was pared by 5 bases and J by 6 bases, with 10 bases between. From 15-18 subjects, over 180 million TCR-beta sequences were obtained in each sequencing run. TCRdb ran MiXCR on the 5' RACE reads and lists one entry per CDR3 protein. The table lists 80,000 to 95,000 distinct CDR3 sequences, roughly 3.3% of them singletons. This sample was taken from a study of neurological immune-mediated disorders. Study summary: Multiple sclerosis patients (n of about 34) included around 30 with relapsing-remitting and 3 with secondary progressive disease.

The unsorted libraries were generated from a total of 2 million PBMCs, which had been stored in RNAlater at -80 C. The genes are TRBV20-1 and TRBJ2-5; either TRBD1 or TRBD2 may supply D (5 bases each). The TCR originated in a woman aged 45-60 years with multiple sclerosis. Sample: PBMCs. CDR3 in DNA: TGCAGTGCTCCAGGGAGTCAGACCCAGTACTTC. This gives the protein CSAPGSQTQYF.